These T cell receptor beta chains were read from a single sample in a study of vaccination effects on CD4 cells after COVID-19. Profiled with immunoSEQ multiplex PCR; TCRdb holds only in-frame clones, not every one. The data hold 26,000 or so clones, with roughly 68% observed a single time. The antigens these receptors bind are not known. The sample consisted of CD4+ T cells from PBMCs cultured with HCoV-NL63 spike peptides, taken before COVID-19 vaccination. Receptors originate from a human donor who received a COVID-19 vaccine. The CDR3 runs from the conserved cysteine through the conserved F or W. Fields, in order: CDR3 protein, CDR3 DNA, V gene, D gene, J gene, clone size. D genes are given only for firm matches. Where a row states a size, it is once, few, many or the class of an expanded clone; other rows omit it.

CASSLEGSTGELFF	TGTGCCAGCAGTTTGGAGGGCTCCACCGGGGAGCTGTTTTTT	TRBV6-4	.	TRBJ2-2	.
CASRPGQSYEQYF	TGTGCCAGCAGACCGGGACAGAGCTACGAGCAGTACTTC	TRBV28	TRBD1	TRBJ2-7	.
CASSSTTGTTYYEQYF	TGTGCCAGCAGTTCAACGACAGGGACTACCTACTACGAGCAGTACTTC	TRBV27	.	TRBJ2-7	.
CASSLAGPYNEQFF	TGTGCCAGCAGCCTAGCGGGGCCCTACAATGAGCAGTTCTTC	TRBV7-2	TRBD2	TRBJ2-1	few
CASSRGVFYEQYF	TGTGCCTCCTCCAGGGGGGTGTTCTACGAGCAGTACTTC	TRBV30	.	TRBJ2-7	.
CASSQDPGAEKLFF	TGCGCCAGCAGCCAAGACCCGGGGGCGGAAAAACTGTTTTTT	TRBV4-1	.	TRBJ1-4	few
CASSLGGDGAQFF	TGCGCCAGCAGCTTGGGTGGTGACGGGGCGCAGTTCTTC	TRBV5-1	.	TRBJ2-1	few
CASSSGYWTGGRNTEAFF	TGTGCCAGCAGCTCGGGGTATTGGACAGGGGGCAGGAACACTGAAGCTTTCTTT	TRBV28	TRBD1	TRBJ1-1	.
CASSYSINSMNTEAFF	TGTGCCAGCAGTTACTCGATCAACAGCATGAACACTGAAGCTTTCTTT	TRBV6-5	.	TRBJ1-1	.
CASSKGLDNQPQHF	TGTGCCAGCAGCAAGGGTTTGGACAATCAGCCCCAGCATTTT	TRBV3-1/TRBV3-2	.	TRBJ1-5	.
CASSRGETQYF	TGTGCCAGCAGCCGAGGGGAGACCCAGTACTTC	TRBV9	.	TRBJ2-5	.
CASSATRRDTEAFF	TGTGCCAGCAGCGCCACGCGGCGGGACACTGAAGCTTTCTTT	TRBV5-4	.	TRBJ1-1	.
CASSLAGLAPYNEQFF	TGTGCCAGCAGCTTAGCGGGACTAGCGCCCTACAATGAGCAGTTCTTC	TRBV7-9	TRBD2	TRBJ2-1	.
CASMVGDYIGSPLHF	TGTGCCAGTATGGTCGGCGATTATATTGGTTCACCCCTCCACTTT	TRBV19	.	TRBJ1-6	few
CASSQSLAGGPSDTQYF	TGCGCCAGCAGCCAATCACTAGCGGGAGGGCCAAGCGATACGCAGTATTTT	TRBV4-1	TRBD2	TRBJ2-3	.
CASSWDRGNEKLFF	TGTGCCAGTAGTTGGGACAGGGGAAATGAAAAACTGTTTTTT	TRBV19	TRBD1	TRBJ1-4	.
CASSPGAGDNEQFF	TGTGCCAGCTCACCAGGGGCAGGGGACAATGAGCAGTTCTTC	TRBV18	.	TRBJ2-1	.
CAWSVLQGGANVLTF	TGTGCCTGGAGTGTACTCCAGGGTGGGGCCAACGTCCTGACTTTC	TRBV30	.	TRBJ2-6	.
CATSRDKTYNEQFF	TGTGCCACCAGCAGAGACAAAACCTACAATGAGCAGTTCTTC	TRBV15	.	TRBJ2-1	.
CASSRGRGGYGYTF	TGTGCCAGCTCACGGGGCCGGGGGGGATACGGCTACACCTTC	TRBV18	.	TRBJ1-2	.
CAWSRSEMYEQYF	TGTGCCTGGAGTCGAAGTGAGATGTACGAGCAGTACTTC	TRBV30	.	TRBJ2-7	.
CASSLAGNTEAFF	TGTGCCAGCAGCTTGGCTGGGAACACTGAAGCTTTCTTT	TRBV7-2	.	TRBJ1-1	once
CASSYHGRGGNQPQHF	TGTGCCAGCAGTTATCACGGGCGAGGGGGCAATCAGCCCCAGCATTTT	TRBV6-2/TRBV6-3	.	TRBJ1-5	.
CASSYLRAGGLTEAFF	TGTGCCAGCAGTTACTTGAGGGCCGGGGGACTAACTGAAGCTTTCTTT	TRBV6-5	.	TRBJ1-1	.
CASSIMAGAEAFF	TGTGCCAGTAGTATCATGGCAGGGGCGGAAGCTTTCTTT	TRBV19	.	TRBJ1-1	.
CASSETGPVAKNIQYF	TGTGCCAGCAGTGAAACCGGGCCGGTAGCCAAAAACATTCAGTACTTC	TRBV2	.	TRBJ2-4	.
CASGGGQVTGELFF	TGTGCCAGCGGGGGGGGGCAAGTAACCGGGGAGCTGTTTTTT	TRBV7-2	.	TRBJ2-2	.
CASSEQGGSSYNEQFF	TGTGCCAGCAGTGAACAGGGCGGGAGCTCCTACAATGAGCAGTTCTTC	TRBV6-1	TRBD2	TRBJ2-1	.
CASSDTNTGELFF	TGTGCCAGCTCCGACACGAACACCGGGGAGCTGTTTTTT	TRBV18	.	TRBJ2-2	.
CASSYGGVNQETQYF	TGTGCCAGCAGTTACGGTGGGGTGAACCAAGAGACCCAGTACTTC	TRBV6-6	.	TRBJ2-5	.
CASSLSQAGAETQYF	TGTGCCAGCAGCCTTTCCCAAGCGGGAGCGGAGACCCAGTACTTC	TRBV4-2	TRBD2	TRBJ2-5	few
CASSPRTGSLEQFF	TGCGCCAGCAGCCCCAGGACAGGGTCGCTTGAGCAGTTCTTC	TRBV5-1	TRBD1	TRBJ2-1	.
CASSLFWGGQPQHF	TGTGCCAGCAGTTTATTCTGGGGAGGTCAGCCCCAGCATTTT	TRBV28	.	TRBJ1-5	.
CATKREGQLNTEAFF	TGTGCCACCAAAAGAGAGGGACAGCTAAACACTGAAGCTTTCTTT	TRBV6-5	TRBD1	TRBJ1-1	.
CASSHGQGRYNEQFF	TGTGCCAGCAGTCACGGACAGGGAAGGTACAATGAGCAGTTCTTC	TRBV3-1/TRBV3-2	TRBD1	TRBJ2-1	once
CASRPTGRDTGELFF	TGTGCCAGCAGGCCGACAGGGAGGGACACCGGGGAGCTGTTTTTT	TRBV27	.	TRBJ2-2	.
CASHQGMLAYGYTF	TGTGCCAGTCACCAGGGTATGCTGGCCTATGGCTACACCTTC	TRBV19	.	TRBJ1-2	.
CASSSYTSGAYEQYF	TGTGCCAGCAGTTCATATACTAGCGGGGCCTACGAGCAGTACTTC	TRBV28	TRBD2	TRBJ2-7	.
CASSLGGLKEKLFF	TGTGCCAGCAGTTTGGGGGGGTTGAAGGAAAAACTGTTTTTT	TRBV28	.	TRBJ1-4	.
CSVARRLAGGLGEQFF	TGCAGCGTCGCGCGTAGACTAGCGGGGGGGCTTGGTGAGCAGTTCTTC	TRBV29-1	TRBD2	TRBJ2-1	.
CASSWAFGNEQFF	TGTGCCAGCAGTTGGGCGTTTGGGAATGAGCAGTTCTTC	TRBV6-5	.	TRBJ2-1	.
CASRKDRVGTEAFF	TGTGCCAGCAGGAAAGACAGGGTAGGCACTGAAGCTTTCTTT	TRBV6-5	TRBD1	TRBJ1-1	.
CASKETAYNEQFF	TGTGCCAGCAAGGAGACTGCCTACAATGAGCAGTTCTTC	TRBV6-5	.	TRBJ2-1	.
CASSYSPGQPNYGYTF	TGTGCCAGCAGTTACTCCCCGGGACAGCCTAACTATGGCTACACCTTC	TRBV6-2/TRBV6-3	TRBD1	TRBJ1-2	few
CASSERKSSGNTIYF	TGTGCCAGCAGTGAAAGGAAGAGCTCTGGAAACACCATATATTTT	TRBV25-1	.	TRBJ1-3	.
CASSSGQGDTEAFF	TGTGCCAGCAGCTCCGGACAGGGAGACACTGAAGCTTTCTTT	TRBV7-9	TRBD1	TRBJ1-1	few
CASSQGEPTRVNEKLFF	TGCGCCAGCAGCCAAGGGGAACCGACAAGAGTTAATGAAAAACTGTTTTTT	TRBV4-1	.	TRBJ1-4	.
CARTRGTEAFF	TGTGCCCGCACCAGGGGGACTGAAGCTTTCTTT	TRBV30	TRBD1	TRBJ1-1	.